The subject of this entry is one T cell receptor (beta chain). This sample is drawn from a study of T cell responses to AZD1222 COVID-19 vaccine. Study overall: Some second doses came at about 4 weeks and others at about 12 weeks; these were pooled.

Germline CDR1 reads LNHNV; CDR2 reads YYDKDF (reference sequence). Trimming removed 5 bases from V and 0 bases from J, with 10 bases in between. This CDR3 region has 14 residues. Method: immunoSEQ multiplex PCR; TCRdb's copy keeps in-frame clones and lacks some. The table has about 140,000 clones, 90% to 95% seen once. The V and J genes are TRBV15 and TRBJ2-5, with D perhaps TRBD1 (5 bases). The TCR sequence derives from an adult in good health. The specimen was peripheral blood, collected on day 0 of AZD1222 vaccination. CDR3 DNA: TGTGCCACCAGCGCAACAGGATACCAAGAGACCCAGTACTTC. Translation gives CATSATGYQETQYF.